Listed below are T cell receptor beta chains from one sample, sequenced in a study of cytomegalovirus exposure and HLA in healthy donors. Measured with immunoSEQ multiplex PCR; TCRdb has only the in-frame clones, and not every one. This sample has 170,000 or so clones; around three quarters occur once, and the top ten carry 1.5% to 2%. The sample consisted of PBMCs. Every receptor here comes from a young woman in good health and CMV-seronegative. The CDR3 runs from the conserved cysteine through the conserved F or W. The D gene is left open where the match is weak. Part of the rows lack a size; the others show once, few, many or a class for expanded clones.

>TRBV9|-|-|TRBJ2-7
TGTGCCAGCAGCGCAACCGGGACATTGGTCGAGCAGTACTTC
CASSATGTLVEQYF
>TRBV30|-|-|TRBJ2-7
TGTGCCGGCCGGGGCGGGGCTTCCTACGAGCAGTACTTC
CAGRGGASYEQYF
>TRBV27|-|-|TRBJ1-1
TGTGCCAGCAGTTTAGGTAAGAGGGCCGCCACTGAAGCTTTCTTT
CASSLGKRAATEAFF
>TRBV5-1|-|-|TRBJ2-5
TGCGCCAGCAGCTTGGGGCAACAAGAGACCCAGTACTTC
CASSLGQQETQYF
>TRBV4-1|TRBD1|-|TRBJ2-7
TGCGCCAGCAGCCATGTGGGACAGTACTACGAGCAGTACTTC
CASSHVGQYYEQYF
>TRBV7-9|TRBD1|few|TRBJ2-4
TGTGCCAGCAGCTTCGGGGACAGGGTGAACATTCAGTACTTC
CASSFGDRVNIQYF
>TRBV9|-|once|TRBJ1-2
TGTGCCAGCAGCGCGTCCGGGACACGACTTGGTGACTATGGCTACACCTTC
CASSASGTRLGDYGYTF
>TRBV19|-|-|TRBJ1-1
TGTGCCAGTAGTATGTCAGGGAACACTGAAGCTTTCTTT
CASSMSGNTEAFF
>TRBV2|TRBD2|-|TRBJ2-1
TGTGCCAGCAGTCCACTTCCAGCGGGGGGGGAGCAGTTCTTC
CASSPLPAGGEQFF
>TRBV6-1|-|-|TRBJ1-1
TGTGCCAGCAGTGACGGCGCGACAATCCAAACCCTGTATGCTTTCTTT
CASSDGATIQTLYAFF
>TRBV27|-|few|TRBJ1-2
TGTGCCAGCAGTCCGCGACAGACGAATACGCAAGGCTACACCTTC
CASSPRQTNTQGYTF
>TRBV7-2|TRBD2|-|TRBJ2-3
TGTGCCAGCAGCTTCGGGACTAGCAAGGATACGCAGTATTTT
CASSFGTSKDTQYF
>TRBV4-3|TRBD1|-|TRBJ1-5
TGCGCCAGCAGCCAAGATGGGGGACAGGGTTATCAGCCCCAGCATTTT
CASSQDGGQGYQPQHF
>TRBV5-6|TRBD1|-|TRBJ1-1
TGTGCCAGCAGCTTGGAGGGGACAGGGCATCACACTGAAGCTTTCTTT
CASSLEGTGHHTEAFF
>TRBV4-2|-|-|TRBJ2-1
TGTGCCAGCAGCCGAGTAGAGGCTGAGCAGTTCTTC
CASSRVEAEQFF
>TRBV7-9|TRBD1|-|TRBJ2-1
TGTGCCAGCCAGGACAGGGGGCTCCCCTACAATGAGCAGTTCTTC
CASQDRGLPYNEQFF
>TRBV4-1|-|-|TRBJ2-2
TGCGCCAGCAGCGGGACACAGAACACCGGGGAGCTGTTTTTT
CASSGTQNTGELFF
>TRBV28|TRBD1|-|TRBJ2-4
TGTGCCAGCAGTTTACAGGGGGCGGGAAACATTCAGTACTTC
CASSLQGAGNIQYF
>TRBV7-9|TRBD1|-|TRBJ2-7
TGTGCCAGCAGCTTTAGGGACAGCTACCCCTACGAGCAGTACTTC
CASSFRDSYPYEQYF
>TRBV18|-|few|TRBJ2-2
TGTGCCAGCTCACCTGTAGTCACCGGGGAGCTGTTTTTT
CASSPVVTGELFF
>TRBV14|-|-|TRBJ1-2
TGTGCCAGCAGCCAAGGACAAGGACAGAGACTCTATGGCTACACCTTC
CASSQGQGQRLYGYTF
>TRBV5-6|-|-|TRBJ1-1
TGTGCCAGCAGCTCAGCGAGGTCCGCGAACACTGAAGCTTTCTTT
CASSSARSANTEAFF
>TRBV7-8|-|-|TRBJ2-7
TGTGCCAGCAGCTTGGGCTCCTCCGCCTACGAGCAGTACTTC
CASSLGSSAYEQYF
>TRBV27|TRBD1|-|TRBJ2-6
TGTGCCAGCAGTGCCAGGGGGCTGTACTCTGGGGCCAACGTCCTGACTTTC
CASSARGLYSGANVLTF
>TRBV4-2|-|-|TRBJ1-2
TGTGCCAGCAGCCAAGGGGGCAGAAACTATGGCTACACCTTC
CASSQGGRNYGYTF
>TRBV4-2|-|-|TRBJ1-2
TGTGCCAGCAGCCGACAGGACTATGGCTACACCTTC
CASSRQDYGYTF
>TRBV6-5|-|-|TRBJ2-5
TGTGCCAGCGGGGGCGCGGCTTCTAGGTGGGAGACCCAGTACTTC
CASGGAASRWETQYF
>TRBV5-1|-|-|TRBJ1-4
TGCGCCAGCAGCCCGGATGGGGGCGAGGAAAAACTGTTTTTT
CASSPDGGEEKLFF
>TRBV19|-|once|TRBJ1-2
TGTGCCAGTAGTATAATCAGGGATCATGGCTACACCTTC
CASSIIRDHGYTF
>TRBV19|-|-|TRBJ2-7
TGTGCCAGTAAAGTCGGTTACGAGCAGTACTTC
CASKVGYEQYF
>TRBV29-1|TRBD1|-|TRBJ2-2
TGCAGCGCCGGGACAGAAACGAACACCGGGGAGCTGTTTTTT
CSAGTETNTGELFF
>TRBV28|TRBD1|-|TRBJ1-1
TGTGCCAGCAGGTGGACAGGGAACACTGAAGCTTTCTTT
CASRWTGNTEAFF
>TRBV11-2|TRBD1|-|TRBJ2-5
TGTGCCAGCAGCTCTGGACAGGGGGGAGTGGGCGTGACCCAGTACTTC
CASSSGQGGVGVTQYF
>TRBV28|-|-|TRBJ1-2
TGTGCCAGCAGTGTAGACTGGGCTAACTATGGCTACACCTTC
CASSVDWANYGYTF
>TRBV19|TRBD2|-|TRBJ2-1
TGTGCCAGTAGCGGGAGGTACAACAATGAGCAGTTCTTC
CASSGRYNNEQFF
>TRBV30|-|-|TRBJ1-1
TGTGCCTGGAGCCTAGGGACTGATACGACTGAAGCTTTCTTT
CAWSLGTDTTEAFF
>TRBV4-2|TRBD1|-|TRBJ1-2
TGTGCCAGCAGCGGACAGGTGACAGGGAATGGCTACACCTTC
CASSGQVTGNGYTF
>TRBV6-5|TRBD2|-|TRBJ2-7
TGTGCCAGCAGCCCCGGGACTAGCGGCATCTACGAGCAGTACTTC
CASSPGTSGIYEQYF
>TRBV9|TRBD1|-|TRBJ2-1
TGTGCCAGCAGCGGATACGACAGGGGCTCCTACAATGAGCAGTTCTTC
CASSGYDRGSYNEQFF
>TRBV5-1|-|-|TRBJ2-3
TGCGCCAGCAGCCCCCTGGTGGCGGGAAGCACAGATACGCAGTATTTT
CASSPLVAGSTDTQYF
>TRBV5-4|-|-|TRBJ1-1
TGTGCCAGCAGTCGACAGCCGAACACTGAAGCTTTCTTT
CASSRQPNTEAFF
>TRBV4-3|-|-|TRBJ1-2
TGCGCCAGCAGCCAAGATATGGTAGACTATGGCTACACCTTC
CASSQDMVDYGYTF
>TRBV9|-|once|TRBJ1-5
TGTGCCAGCAGCGGTACTCAGGGTCAGCCCCAGCATTTT
CASSGTQGQPQHF
>TRBV6-1|-|-|TRBJ2-5
TGTGCCAGCAGTGTTCAGGGAAGACAAGAGACCCAGTACTTC
CASSVQGRQETQYF
>TRBV4-3|TRBD1|-|TRBJ1-2
TGCGCCAGCAGCCAAGAATTTACCGGGACAGAATATGGCTACACCTTC
CASSQEFTGTEYGYTF
>TRBV11-3|-|-|TRBJ2-2
TGTGCCAGCAGCTTGGCAAGAACCGGGGAGCTGTTTTTT
CASSLARTGELFF
>TRBV7-2|-|-|TRBJ2-1
TGTGCCAGCAGCTTAGACCCGGGAGTCAATGAGCAGTTCTTC
CASSLDPGVNEQFF
>TRBV29-1|-|-|TRBJ1-2
TGCAGCGTTACGGCGGGGACCTATGGCTACACCTTC
CSVTAGTYGYTF
>TRBV5-4|TRBD2|once|TRBJ2-5
TGTGCCAGCAGCTCGGGGAGTAGCGGGGGGGAAGAGACCCAGTACTTC
CASSSGSSGGEETQYF
>TRBV30|TRBD2|once|TRBJ2-4
TGTGCCTGGAGTCGGGGGGGAGCCAAAAACATTCAGTACTTC
CAWSRGGAKNIQYF
>TRBV5-4|TRBD1|-|TRBJ2-1
TGTGCCAGCAGCCGATTTCGGGGACAGGGCTATGAGCAGTTCTTC
CASSRFRGQGYEQFF
>TRBV5-1|-|few|TRBJ1-1
TGCGCCAGCAGCGAGACCGGGTTGAGGTACACTGAAGCTTTCTTT
CASSETGLRYTEAFF